A selection of T cell receptor beta chains follows, all from one sample in a study of cytomegalovirus exposure and HLA in healthy donors. Clones were sequenced by immunoSEQ multiplex PCR, and TCRdb holds only the in-frame ones, with some missing. The table for this sample gives about 64,000 clones. Material: PBMCs. These TCRs come from a woman aged 18-35 years in good health and CMV-seronegative. Both conserved end residues are part of each CDR3. Each record gives: CDR3 length, V gene, J gene, D gene, CDR3 protein, CDR3 DNA. D genes are given only for firm matches.

>15|TRBV6-1|TRBJ2-7|TRBD2
CASSATSGSIYEQYF
TGTGCCAGCAGTGCAACTAGCGGGAGTATTTACGAGCAGTACTTC
>13|TRBV30|TRBJ2-7|TRBD1
CAWSGQGAHEQYF
TGTGCCTGGAGTGGACAGGGGGCCCACGAGCAGTACTTC
>14|TRBV6-1|TRBJ2-7|TRBD1
CASSPGQGGYEQYF
TGTGCCAGCAGTCCGGGACAGGGGGGATACGAGCAGTACTTC
>12|TRBV5-1|TRBJ2-7|-
CASSFSVYEQYF
TGCGCCAGCAGCTTCTCTGTCTACGAGCAGTACTTC
>14|TRBV6-4|TRBJ1-5|-
CASTKGRGNQPQHF
TGTGCCAGCACCAAGGGGCGAGGCAATCAGCCCCAGCATTTT
>12|TRBV30|TRBJ2-1|-
CAWDRDTERQFF
TGTGCCTGGGACCGGGACACGGAGCGGCAGTTCTTC
>14|TRBV29-1|TRBJ1-1|TRBD1
CSVQTTGGNTEAFF
TGCAGCGTCCAGACTACAGGGGGCAATACTGAAGCTTTCTTT
>12|TRBV7-9|TRBJ1-1|TRBD1
CASSYGQAEAFF
TGTGCCAGCAGCTACGGACAGGCCGAAGCTTTCTTT
>15|TRBV4-2|TRBJ2-1|TRBD2
CASSQFMASGNEQFF
TGTGCCAGCAGCCAATTCATGGCTAGCGGCAATGAGCAGTTCTTC
>17|TRBV5-1|TRBJ2-7|-
CASSFASSRTASYEQYF
TGCGCCAGCAGCTTTGCCTCCTCGAGGACAGCGTCCTACGAGCAGTACTTC
>16|TRBV7-2|TRBJ2-2|TRBD2
CASSLIWTSGTGELFF
TGTGCCAGCAGCTTAATCTGGACTAGCGGGACCGGGGAGCTGTTTTTT
>13|TRBV2|TRBJ2-1|-
CASSELEQGEQFF
TGTGCCAGCAGTGAACTGGAGCAAGGAGAGCAGTTCTTC
>16|TRBV11-2|TRBJ2-3|TRBD2
CASSTSQRGVTDTQYF
TGTGCCAGCAGCACATCACAGCGGGGGGTCACAGATACGCAGTATTTT
>16|TRBV18|TRBJ2-7|TRBD2
CASAPPGTSVTYEQYF
TGTGCCAGCGCACCCCCCGGGACTAGCGTGACCTACGAGCAGTACTTC
>18|TRBV7-9|TRBJ2-1|TRBD2
CASSLPLKRGSSANEQFF
TGTGCCAGCAGCTTACCCCTGAAGCGGGGGAGTTCAGCCAATGAGCAGTTCTTC
>15|TRBV5-1|TRBJ2-7|TRBD2
CASSPYSGRALEQYF
TGCGCCAGCAGCCCCTATAGCGGGAGGGCCTTAGAGCAGTACTTC
>18|TRBV9|TRBJ2-2|-
CASSPGDGGGPYTGELFF
TGTGCCAGCAGCCCCGGAGATGGCGGGGGCCCTTACACCGGGGAGCTGTTTTTT
>12|TRBV7-6|TRBJ2-7|-
CASSTPGYEQYF
TGTGCCAGCAGCACCCCCGGCTACGAGCAGTACTTC
>16|TRBV6-5|TRBJ2-4|-
CASSYSKSGAKNIQYF
TGTGCCAGCAGTTACTCTAAGAGCGGAGCCAAAAACATTCAGTACTTC
>16|TRBV4-1|TRBJ1-2|TRBD1
CASSQGGRGQNYGYTF
TGCGCCAGCAGCCAGGGTGGCAGGGGGCAAAACTATGGCTACACCTTC
>14|TRBV2|TRBJ2-1|-
CASIRERSPNEQFF
TGTGCCAGCATTCGGGAACGGTCACCCAATGAGCAGTTCTTC